This T cell receptor (beta chain) emerged from a study of Graves' ophthalmopathy and Graves' hyperthyroidism. Findings of the study overall: Most thyroid clonotypes expanded beyond 0.001 frequency were also found in blood.

This clonotype was counted a few times. Its antigen is unknown. The hyperthyroidism patients had a new diagnosis of under 2 months' duration and were aged 18 to 65. If patients had other autoimmune diseases, uncontrolled infections, pregnancy or lactation, they were excluded. Scientists amplified the TCR beta CDR3 regions from RNA transcripts. HTBI primers were employed in first-round RT-PCR, then a second-round multiplex PCR followed. TCRdb called the multiplex PCR reads again in MiXCR, with one record for every CDR3 protein. The table records roughly 410,000 distinct CDR3 sequences, approximately 15% of them present only once. Germline CDR1 and CDR2: SEHNR and FQNEAQ (reference sequence). The CDR3 runs to 13 residues. Trimming removed 4 bases at V and 6 bases at J, with 11 bases between.

This chain connects TRBV7-9 to TRBJ2-3; D remains ambiguous. The TCR comes from a woman aged 18-35 years with stable Graves' hyperthyroidism. The sample taken for sequencing was peripheral blood. The DNA for the CDR3 is TGTGCCAGCAGCTCACAGCTCGTCGATACGCAGTATTTT. This encodes CASSSQLVDTQYF.